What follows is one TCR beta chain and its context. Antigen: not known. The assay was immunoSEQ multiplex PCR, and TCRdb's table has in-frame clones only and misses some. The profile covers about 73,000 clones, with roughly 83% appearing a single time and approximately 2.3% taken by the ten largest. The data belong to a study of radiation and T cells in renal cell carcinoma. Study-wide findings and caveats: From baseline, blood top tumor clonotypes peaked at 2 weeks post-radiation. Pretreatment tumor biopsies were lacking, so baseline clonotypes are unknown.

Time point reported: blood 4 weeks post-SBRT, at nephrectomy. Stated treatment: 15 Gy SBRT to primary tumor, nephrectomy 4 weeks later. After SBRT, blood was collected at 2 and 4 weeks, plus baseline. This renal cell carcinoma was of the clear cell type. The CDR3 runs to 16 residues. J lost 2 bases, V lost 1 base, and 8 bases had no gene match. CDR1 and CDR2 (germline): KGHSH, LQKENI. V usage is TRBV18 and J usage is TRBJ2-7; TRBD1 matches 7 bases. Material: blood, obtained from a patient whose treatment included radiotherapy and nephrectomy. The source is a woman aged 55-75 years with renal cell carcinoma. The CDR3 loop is CASSPLPTGRTYEQYF. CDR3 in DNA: TGTGCCAGCTCACCACTCCCGACAGGGCGAACCTACGAGCAGTACTTC. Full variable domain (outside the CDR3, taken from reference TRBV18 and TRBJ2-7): NAGVMQNPRHLVRRRGQEARLRCSPMKGHSHVYWYRQLPEEGLKFMVYLQKENIIDESGMPKERFSAEFPKEGPSILRIQQVVRGDSAAYFCASSPLPTGRTYEQYFGPGTRLTVT.